This T cell receptor (beta chain) emerged from a study of cytomegalovirus exposure and HLA in healthy donors. Study findings and constraints: Excluded: some indistinguishable V segments such as TRBV6-2 and TRBV6-3.

Of note for this clone: Its specificity is not known.

PCR was performed using 60 Vbeta and 13 Jbeta primers. This table comes from immunoSEQ multiplex PCR, and its TCRdb copy is limited to in-frame clones, with some not included. The repertoire has under 200,000 clones, 81% of them found once; the top ten carry approximately 2%. The CDR3 runs 16 residues. Germline CDR1 reads SEHNR; CDR2 reads FQNEAQ (reference sequence). Germline trimming cut 1 base from V and 8 bases from J; bases unmatched to any gene: 13. Although they were nominally healthy when sampled, donors likely had unrecorded immune exposures. This receptor was identified in a woman aged 18-29 years in good health and CMV-seronegative. The chain has TRBV7-9 and TRBJ1-1, with TRBD1 matching over 7 bases. Sequencing input: PBMCs. The CDR3 coding sequence is TGTGCCAGCAGCTTAGAGCGTTGGCAGGGGGTTGGCGAAGCTTTCTTT. Residues: CASSLERWQGVGEAFF.